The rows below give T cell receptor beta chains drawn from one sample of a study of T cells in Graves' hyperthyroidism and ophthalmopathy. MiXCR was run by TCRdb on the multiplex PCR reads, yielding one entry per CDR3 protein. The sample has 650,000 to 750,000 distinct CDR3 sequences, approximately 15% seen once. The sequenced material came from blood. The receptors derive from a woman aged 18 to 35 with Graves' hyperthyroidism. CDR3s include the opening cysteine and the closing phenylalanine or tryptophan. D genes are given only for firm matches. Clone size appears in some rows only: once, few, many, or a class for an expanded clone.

CDR3 DNA: TGTGCCAGCAGCGTAGTTCCGTTTGACACAGATACGCAGTATTTT
CDR3 protein: CASSVVPFDTDTQYF
V gene: TRBV9
D gene: -
J gene: TRBJ2-3
clone size: few

CDR3 DNA: TGTGCCAGCAGTTTCCCGGGACAGGGGGCCTATGAGCAGTTCTTC
CDR3 protein: CASSFPGQGAYEQFF
V gene: TRBV12-3/TRBV12-4
D gene: TRBD1
J gene: TRBJ2-1
clone size: -

CDR3 DNA: TGTGCCAGCAGTTACGGTCGCGGGGGGCAAGCCCCCCAGCATTTT
CDR3 protein: CASSYGRGGQAPQHF
V gene: TRBV6-6
D gene: -
J gene: TRBJ1-5
clone size: -

CDR3 DNA: TGCAGTGCCACCCCACCCGAGTTAGCGGACTCCTACGAGCAGTACTTC
CDR3 protein: CSATPPELADSYEQYF
V gene: TRBV20-1
D gene: -
J gene: TRBJ2-7
clone size: many

CDR3 DNA: TGTGCCAGCAGCTTAAGTGCGGACAGGGGACAGACCCAGTACTTC
CDR3 protein: CASSLSADRGQTQYF
V gene: TRBV7-3
D gene: TRBD1
J gene: TRBJ2-5
clone size: many

CDR3 DNA: TGTGCCAGTAGTATGGTGCAGACTGGGGATAGCAATCAGCCCCAGCATTTT
CDR3 protein: CASSMVQTGDSNQPQHF
V gene: TRBV19
D gene: -
J gene: TRBJ1-5
clone size: -

CDR3 DNA: TGTGCCTGGAGTAAGGGACTATTCCTCAATGAGCAGTTCTTC
CDR3 protein: CAWSKGLFLNEQFF
V gene: TRBV30
D gene: TRBD2
J gene: TRBJ2-1
clone size: -

CDR3 DNA: TGTGCCAGCAGATCGACAGGGCGCCAAGAGACCCAGTACTTC
CDR3 protein: CASRSTGRQETQYF
V gene: TRBV11-2
D gene: TRBD1
J gene: TRBJ2-5
clone size: many

CDR3 DNA: TGTGCCAGCAGCTTAGGACAGGGCGAAGCTTTCTTT
CDR3 protein: CASSLGQGEAFF
V gene: TRBV7-9
D gene: TRBD1
J gene: TRBJ1-1
clone size: few

CDR3 DNA: TGTGCCAGTAGTATAACAGGGGTCGCGGCAGATACGCAGTATTTT
CDR3 protein: CASSITGVAADTQYF
V gene: TRBV19
D gene: TRBD1
J gene: TRBJ2-3
clone size: -

CDR3 DNA: TGTGCCAGCAGGATAGACAGGGGGCGGTACGAGCAGTACTTC
CDR3 protein: CASRIDRGRYEQYF
V gene: TRBV2
D gene: TRBD1
J gene: TRBJ2-7
clone size: many

CDR3 DNA: TGTGCCAGCAGCCATAGCGGGACCCTAATAAGCACAGATACGCAGTATTTT
CDR3 protein: CASSHSGTLISTDTQYF
V gene: TRBV2
D gene: TRBD2
J gene: TRBJ2-3
clone size: -

CDR3 DNA: TGTGCCAGCAGCCCCCTCGGAGCTTGGAACACCGGGGAGCTGTTTTTT
CDR3 protein: CASSPLGAWNTGELFF
V gene: TRBV11-2
D gene: -
J gene: TRBJ2-2
clone size: few

CDR3 DNA: TGCGCCAGCAGCATAGCACCTAGTGGCGGGCGGCAAGAGACCCAGTACTTC
CDR3 protein: CASSIAPSGGRQETQYF
V gene: TRBV5-1
D gene: -
J gene: TRBJ2-5
clone size: few

CDR3 DNA: TGTGCCAGCAGTTGGGACGGGTACAATGAGCAGTTCTTC
CDR3 protein: CASSWDGYNEQFF
V gene: TRBV12-3/TRBV12-4
D gene: -
J gene: TRBJ2-1
clone size: many

CDR3 DNA: TGTGCCTGGAAATTACCTATGAACACTGAAGCTTTCTTT
CDR3 protein: CAWKLPMNTEAFF
V gene: TRBV30
D gene: -
J gene: TRBJ1-1
clone size: many

CDR3 DNA: TGTGCCAGCAGCTTCGACAGGAGCTCTGGAAACACCATATATTTT
CDR3 protein: CASSFDRSSGNTIYF
V gene: TRBV7-2
D gene: -
J gene: TRBJ1-3
clone size: -

CDR3 DNA: TGTGCCAGCAGGAAGGAGTTTGCAACTAATGAAAAACTGTTTTTT
CDR3 protein: CASRKEFATNEKLFF
V gene: TRBV7-2
D gene: -
J gene: TRBJ1-4
clone size: many

CDR3 DNA: TGTGCCAGCACCCCCCGTCGGGGACCCCTCCACTTT
CDR3 protein: CASTPRRGPLHF
V gene: TRBV6-1
D gene: -
J gene: TRBJ1-6
clone size: -

CDR3 DNA: TGTGCCACCAGTGATTTGCAGGCAGGGGAAGAGACCCAGTACTTC
CDR3 protein: CATSDLQAGEETQYF
V gene: TRBV24-1
D gene: -
J gene: TRBJ2-5
clone size: -

CDR3 DNA: TGTGCCAGCAGCCTGGGACTAGCGGGAGATGCGTACTTC
CDR3 protein: CASSLGLAGDAYF
V gene: TRBV3-1
D gene: TRBD2
J gene: TRBJ2-4
clone size: -

CDR3 DNA: TGTGCCAGCAGTTTGGTCTATTCGCGGGAGAGTCCGGCCTACAATGAGCAGTTCTTC
CDR3 protein: CASSLVYSRESPAYNEQFF
V gene: TRBV12-3/TRBV12-4
D gene: TRBD2
J gene: TRBJ2-1
clone size: few

CDR3 DNA: TGTGCCAGCAGTGACGGGACTAGCAGCTACGAGCAGTACTTC
CDR3 protein: CASSDGTSSYEQYF
V gene: TRBV6-2/TRBV6-3
D gene: TRBD2
J gene: TRBJ2-7
clone size: few

CDR3 DNA: TGTGCCAGCTACTCAGGGCGAAGCAATCAGCCCCAGCATTTT
CDR3 protein: CASYSGRSNQPQHF
V gene: TRBV6-1
D gene: -
J gene: TRBJ1-5
clone size: many

CDR3 DNA: TGCAGCGTTGGGACAGGTTTAAATCAGCCCCAGCATTTT
CDR3 protein: CSVGTGLNQPQHF
V gene: TRBV29-1
D gene: TRBD1
J gene: TRBJ1-5
clone size: many

CDR3 DNA: TGTGCCAGCAGCCAAGATCGGGCAGGGAGGGAGCAGTACTTC
CDR3 protein: CASSQDRAGREQYF
V gene: TRBV4-2
D gene: -
J gene: TRBJ2-7
clone size: few

CDR3 DNA: TGTGCCAGCAGCCAAGATCAAGGCAGGGGAATCTATGGCTACACCTTC
CDR3 protein: CASSQDQGRGIYGYTF
V gene: TRBV14
D gene: -
J gene: TRBJ1-2
clone size: once

CDR3 DNA: TGTGCCAGCAGTCTACAGGGTATAGCTAACTATGGCTACACCTTC
CDR3 protein: CASSLQGIANYGYTF
V gene: TRBV5-6
D gene: -
J gene: TRBJ1-2
clone size: -

CDR3 DNA: TGTGCCAGCTCACCAGACGAAGGGGGTGATAAAATTACTGAAGCTTTCTTT
CDR3 protein: CASSPDEGGDKITEAFF
V gene: TRBV18
D gene: -
J gene: TRBJ1-1
clone size: many

CDR3 DNA: TGTGCCAGCAGCCAGAAAGCAGGGGTGGGAGAGCAGTACTTC
CDR3 protein: CASSQKAGVGEQYF
V gene: TRBV6-1
D gene: -
J gene: TRBJ2-7
clone size: many

CDR3 DNA: TGTGCCAGCAGCTTCGACCGGGACAGGAATCAGCCCCAGCATTTT
CDR3 protein: CASSFDRDRNQPQHF
V gene: TRBV11-2
D gene: TRBD1
J gene: TRBJ1-5
clone size: many

CDR3 DNA: TGTGCCAGCACCATATTCGATGAGCAGTTCTTC
CDR3 protein: CASTIFDEQFF
V gene: TRBV11-2
D gene: -
J gene: TRBJ2-1
clone size: -